A single sample is the source of the 24 T cell receptor beta chains below, sequenced in a study of blood T cell repertoires in COVID-19. The repertoire was sequenced with immunoSEQ multiplex PCR; TCRdb's copy has only in-frame clones and lacks some. The table shows about 400,000 clones, with just under 90% occurring only once. Sequenced material: PBMCs or T cells enriched from blood (not recorded which). Receptor source: a woman aged 25 to 39 who had recovered from COVID-19.

The gene calls are TRBV9 and TRBJ1-6, with 7 bases identical to TRBD1. CDR3 size: 15 residues. Trimming cost V 0 bases and J 10 bases; bases outside gene matches: 7. Germline-derived CDR1 and CDR2 are SGDLS and YYNGEE. In DNA, the CDR3 is TGTGCCAGCAGCGTAGGGGAAGGGGGCGGCTCACCCCTCCACTTT. Translation: CASSVGEGGGSPLHF. The full variable domain, completed using reference TRBV9 and TRBJ1-6, is DSGVTQTPKHLITATGQRVTLRCSPRSGDLSVYWYQQSLDQGLQFLIQYYNGEERAKGNILERFSAQQFPDLHSELNLSSLELGDSALYFCASSVGEGGGSPLHFGNGTRLTVT.

This chain joins TRBV6-5 and TRBJ2-7, with 8 bases lining up with TRBD1. The CDR3 length is 14 residues. V lost 7 bases, J lost 4 bases, and 9 bases stayed unmatched. Germline V gives CDR1 MNHEY, CDR2 SVGAGI. CDR3 nucleotides: TGTGCCAGCACCACCCGGGACAGGCTTTACGAGCAGTACTTC. Residues: CASTTRDRLYEQYF.

The rearrangement links TRBV28 to TRBJ2-5; TRBD1 is a possible D gene (6 bases). Germline CDR1 and CDR2: MDHEN and SYDVKM. V lost 3 bases to trimming and J lost 5 bases, with 16 bases between them. The CDR3 runs to 15 residues. CDR3 region: CASSFPRGTRETQYF. The CDR3 nucleotides are TGTGCCAGCAGTTTCCCCAGGGGAACACGGGAGACCCAGTACTTC.

The chain uses TRBV2 and TRBJ1-2, with a possible D match to TRBD1 (6 bases). V lost 6 bases, J lost 8 bases, and 19 bases lay in between. The V gene's germline CDR1 is SNHLY and CDR2 FYNNEI. The CDR3 has 14 residues. CDR3 sequence (DNA): TGTGCCAGCAGACCGACAGGAAATATGAACGGCTACACCTTC. Translation gives CASRPTGNMNGYTF.

The chain carries TRBV5-1 and TRBJ1-1, with 7 bases identical to TRBD1. Trimming cost V 0 bases and J 6 bases; bases outside gene matches: 14. There are 17 residues in the CDR3. Germline lookup yields CDR1 SGHRS and CDR2 YFSETQ. The CDR3 region has the DNA TGCGCCAGCAGCTTGGAGGACAGGATCCGTTTAGGCGCTGAAGCTTTCTTT. Translation gives CASSLEDRIRLGAEAFF.

This clone was observed a handful of times. This sequence joins TRBV5-4 and TRBJ2-5; TRBD2 is a possible D gene (7 bases). The ends were cut back, 1 base at V and 2 bases at J, with 12 bases in the middle. Per the germline V gene, CDR1 is SGHNT and CDR2 is YYREEE (reference sequence). The CDR3 is 15 residues long. This CDR3 is CASSLPGGRQETQYF. The CDR3 coding sequence is TGTGCCAGCAGCTTGCCCGGGGGGCGACAAGAGACCCAGTACTTC. Full variable domain (missing parts from reference TRBV5-4 and TRBJ2-5): ETGVTQSPTHLIKTRGQQVTLRCSSQSGHNTVSWYQQALGQGPQFIFQYYREEENGRGNFPPRFSGLQFPNYSSELNVNALELDDSALYLCASSLPGGRQETQYFGPGTRLLVL.

The rearrangement uses TRBV10-3 and TRBJ2-3; D perhaps matches TRBD2 (6 bases). The CDR3 sequence is 15 residues long. Germline V gene sequence: CDR1 ENHRY, CDR2 SYGVKD. V lost 0 bases and J lost 2, with 9 bases in between. Written as DNA, the CDR3 is TGTGCCATCAGTGAGTCCGGGGGAACCACAGATACGCAGTATTTT. This sequence encodes CAISESGGTTDTQYF.

This chain links TRBV28 with TRBJ1-2; D gene unclear. This CDR3 has 14 residues. Germline-derived CDR1 and CDR2 are MDHEN and SYDVKM. V dropped 8 bases and J dropped 2 bases, with 15 bases sitting between them. The CDR3 bases are TGTGCCAGCCTTAGCCGCGGCACGAACTATGGCTACACCTTC. This gives the protein CASLSRGTNYGYTF.

The chain recombines TRBV9 with TRBJ1-6, with a weak D call TRBD1 (5 bases). The CDR3 runs to 14 residues. Germline V gene sequence: CDR1 SGDLS, CDR2 YYNGEE. V was cut by 3 bases and J by 11 bases, with 15 bases left in between. CDR3 in DNA: TGTGCCAGCAGCGCGTGGGACTCCGGGGCACCCCTCCACTTT. Its protein product is CASSAWDSGAPLHF.

DNA for the CDR3: TGTGCCAGCAGCTTTTCGGGGGGGTCCCTCTATAATTCACCCCTCCACTTT. Amino acid sequence: CASSFSGGSLYNSPLHF. This rearrangement joins TRBV5-6 to TRBJ1-6; tentatively, D is TRBD1 (5 bases). The germline gives CDR1 SGHDT, CDR2 YYEEEE. The CDR3 sequence is 17 residues long. Trimming took off 2 bases at V and 3 bases at J, with 15 bases between the two ends.

V and J are TRBV6-5 and TRBJ1-1, with TRBD1 matching 8 bases. CDR1 and CDR2 from the germline V gene are MNHEY and SVGAGI. The CDR3 length is 14 residues. Trimming cost V 2 bases and J 5 bases; bases outside gene matches: 4. The CDR3 protein is CASSYLDRGTEAFF. DNA of the CDR3: TGTGCCAGCAGTTACCTCGACAGGGGAACTGAAGCTTTCTTT.

This chain uses TRBV6-5 with TRBJ2-3; no definite D call. Trimming cost V 0 bases and J 1 base, with 8 bases left between them. The V gene's germline CDR1 is MNHEY and CDR2 SVGAGI. The CDR3 covers 15 residues. The CDR3 DNA is TGTGCCAGCAGTTACTCGTATCAGGGCACAGATACGCAGTATTTT. It encodes CASSYSYQGTDTQYF.

The chain has TRBV24-1 and TRBJ2-2; D is unresolved. Trimming removed 5 bases at V and 6 bases at J, with 12 bases between. Germline V gene sequence: CDR1 KGHDR, CDR2 SFDVKD. The CDR3 extends over 14 amino acids. The CDR3 loop reads CATSGWVEAGELFF. The CDR3 DNA reads TGTGCCACCAGTGGGTGGGTTGAGGCCGGGGAGCTGTTTTTT.

This chain joins TRBV7-2 and TRBJ1-2, with 7 positions matching TRBD1. The CDR3 sequence is 15 residues long. The V gene's germline CDR1 is SGHTA and CDR2 FQGNSA. J gave up 3 bases and V 1 base, and 5 bases lay outside the gene matches. CDR3 nucleotides: TGTGCCAGCAGCTTAGAAATGGGGACAGACTATGGCTACACCTTC. Its protein product is CASSLEMGTDYGYTF. The whole variable domain, remainder taken from reference TRBV7-2 and TRBJ1-2, is GAGVSQSPSNKVTEKGKDVELRCDPISGHTALYWYRQSLGQGLEFLIYFQGNSAPDKSGLPSDRFSAERTGGSVSTLTIQRTQQEDSAVYLCASSLEMGTDYGYTFGSGTRLTVV.

This chain links TRBV19 with TRBJ1-5; the D gene is possibly TRBD1 (5 bases). This CDR3 is built from 14 residues. Trimming removed 3 bases at V and 4 bases at J, with 10 bases between. Germline V gives CDR1 LNHDA, CDR2 SQIVND (reference sequence). As DNA, the CDR3 is TGTGCCAGTAGTATCAGGGCCCCGAATCAGCCCCAGCATTTT. This gives the protein CASSIRAPNQPQHF.

This clone was seen just once. The chain employs TRBV6-5 and TRBJ1-2; weak D call: TRBD1 (5 bases). From germline, CDR1 is MNHEY and CDR2 SVGAGI. The CDR3 is 15 residues long. The ends were cut back, 6 bases at V and 6 bases at J, with 20 bases in the middle. The CDR3 spells CASSREGPLADGYTF. The DNA of the CDR3 is TGTGCCAGCAGCAGGGAGGGACCTCTTGCAGATGGCTACACCTTC.

The CDR3 spells CASSPGTSGSSEQFF. The CDR3 DNA follows: TGTGCCAGCAGTCCCGGGACTAGCGGGAGCAGTGAGCAGTTCTTC. The chain joins TRBV2 to TRBJ2-1; 14 positions match TRBD2. The germline V gene has CDR1 SNHLY and CDR2 FYNNEI. CDR3 length: 15 amino acids. V shed 5 bases, J shed 9 bases, and the junction held 6 bases outside the gene matches.

J is TRBJ1-5 and V is TRBV28; 7 positions match TRBD1. The CDR3 spans 15 residues. The V gene's germline CDR1 is MDHEN and CDR2 SYDVKM. Trimming at V came to 5 bases and at J to 4 bases, leaving 8 bases not matched to a gene. The CDR3 region is CASSRGTDGNQPQHF. The CDR3 bases are TGTGCCAGCAGTCGGGGGACAGACGGTAATCAGCCCCAGCATTTT.

CDR3: CASSQAGTGTQPQHF. DNA of the CDR3: TGTGCCAGCAGCCAAGCCGGGACAGGGACTCAGCCCCAGCATTTT. The chain has TRBV3-1 (or the pseudogene TRBV3-2) and TRBJ1-5, with 9 bases matching TRBD1. The germline V gene has CDR1 LGHDT and CDR2 YNNKEL (reference sequence). The CDR3 contains 15 residues. Trimming took 1 base from V and 6 from J; bases not matched to a gene: 4.

This chain connects TRBV29-1 to TRBJ1-2; D is undetermined. The length of the CDR3 is 10 residues. Looked up from germline, CDR1 is SQVTM and CDR2 is ANQGSEA. Deletions cut 6 bases from V and 8 bases from J, with 10 bases between. As DNA, the CDR3 is TGCAGCGTGCGCACGGGGGGCTACACCTTC. Amino acid sequence: CSVRTGGYTF. Full variable domain (outside the CDR3, taken from reference TRBV29-1 and TRBJ1-2): SAVISQKPSRDICQRGTSLTIQCQVDSQVTMMFWYRQQPGQSLTLIATANQGSEATYESGFVIDKFPISRPNLTFSTLTVSNMSPEDSSIYLCSVRTGGYTFGSGTRLTVV.

This clone has just one count. The chain links TRBV5-1 to TRBJ2-1; TRBD2 agrees at 7 bases. The junction had 5 bases not matched to a gene; V was cut back by 1 base and J by 4 bases. CDR3 length: 15 residues. The germline gives CDR1 SGHRS, CDR2 YFSETQ. DNA of the CDR3: TGCGCCAGCAGCTTGCGGGACTACAGTTACAATGAGCAGTTCTTC. Its protein product is CASSLRDYSYNEQFF.

The chain carries TRBV7-6 and TRBJ2-1; the match to TRBD2 covers 13 bases. Germline trimming cut 5 bases from V and 6 bases from J; bases unmatched to any gene: 4. Germline CDR1 reads SGHVS; CDR2 reads FNYEAQ. The CDR3 totals 15 residues. CDR3 sequence reads: CASSPGLAGSNEQFF. DNA of the CDR3: TGTGCCAGCAGCCCGGGACTAGCGGGGTCCAATGAGCAGTTCTTC.

V usage is TRBV25-1 and J usage is TRBJ1-6; D is unclear. Germline V gene data show CDR1 as MGHDK and CDR2 as SYGVNS. Trimming cost V 2 bases and J 0 bases, with 5 bases left between them. This CDR3 has 15 residues. CDR3 DNA: TGTGCCAGCAGTGAACGTAGCTCCTATAATTCACCCCTCCACTTT. It codes for CASSERSSYNSPLHF.

The V and J genes are TRBV27 and TRBJ2-7, with D possibly being TRBD1 (6 bases). The CDR3 contains 14 residues. The V and J ends lost 6 bases and 4 bases respectively, with 16 bases between them. Per germline, CDR1 MNHEY and CDR2 SMNVEV (reference sequence). The CDR3 nucleotides read TGTGCCAGCAGGCAGGGGTCGGGCCTATACGAGCAGTACTTC. It specifies CASRQGSGLYEQYF.